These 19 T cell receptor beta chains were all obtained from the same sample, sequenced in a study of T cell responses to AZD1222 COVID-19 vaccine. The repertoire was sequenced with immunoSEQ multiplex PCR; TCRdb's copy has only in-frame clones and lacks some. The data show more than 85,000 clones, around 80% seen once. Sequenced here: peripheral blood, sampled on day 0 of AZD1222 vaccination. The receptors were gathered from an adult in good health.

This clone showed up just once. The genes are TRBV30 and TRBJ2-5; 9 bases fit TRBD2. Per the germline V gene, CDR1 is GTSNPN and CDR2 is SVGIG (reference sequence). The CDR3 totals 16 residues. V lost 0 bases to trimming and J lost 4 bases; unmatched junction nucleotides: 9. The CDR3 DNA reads TGTGCCTGGAGTGTACGTCGCGGGGGGGCCGGAGAGACCCAGTACTTC. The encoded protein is CAWSVRRGGAGETQYF. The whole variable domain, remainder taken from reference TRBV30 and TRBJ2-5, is SQTIHQWPATLVQPVGSPLSLECTVEGTSNPNLYWYRQAAGRGLQLLFYSVGIGQISSEVPQNLSASRPQDRQFILSSKKLLLSDSGFYLCAWSVRRGGAGETQYFGPGTRLLVL.

For the CDR3, the DNA is TGTGCCAGCAGCGCGCCGGGACAGGGACTATATGGCTACACCTTC. Translated, it gives CASSAPGQGLYGYTF. The rearrangement links TRBV9 to TRBJ1-2; 9 positions agree with TRBD1. The length of the CDR3 is 15 residues. J was trimmed by 5 bases and V by 3 bases; bases with no gene match: 8. Germline V lookup: CDR1 SGDLS, CDR2 YYNGEE.

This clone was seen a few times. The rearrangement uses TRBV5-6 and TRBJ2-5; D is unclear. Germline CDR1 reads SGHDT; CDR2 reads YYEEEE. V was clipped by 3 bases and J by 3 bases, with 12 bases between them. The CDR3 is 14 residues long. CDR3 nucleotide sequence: TGTGCCAGCAGCTCAGATTTAGTCAAAGAGACCCAGTACTTC. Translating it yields CASSSDLVKETQYF.

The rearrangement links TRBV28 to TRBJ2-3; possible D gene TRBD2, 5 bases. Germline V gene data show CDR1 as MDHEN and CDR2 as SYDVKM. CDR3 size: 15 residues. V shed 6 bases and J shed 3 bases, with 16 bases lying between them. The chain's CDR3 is CASRPSTPGTDTQYF. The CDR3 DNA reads TGTGCCAGCAGACCATCTACACCGGGGACAGATACGCAGTATTTT.

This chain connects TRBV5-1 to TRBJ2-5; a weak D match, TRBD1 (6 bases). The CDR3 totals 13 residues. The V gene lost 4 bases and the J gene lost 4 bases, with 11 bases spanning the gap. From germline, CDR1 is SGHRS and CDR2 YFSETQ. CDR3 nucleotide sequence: TGCGCCAGCAGCAACTCACAGGGAGAGACCCAGTACTTC. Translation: CASSNSQGETQYF.

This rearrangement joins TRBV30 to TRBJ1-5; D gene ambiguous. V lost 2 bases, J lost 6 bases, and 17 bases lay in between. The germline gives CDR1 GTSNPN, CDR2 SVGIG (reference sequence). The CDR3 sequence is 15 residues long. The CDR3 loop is CAWSSSGVFSQPQHF. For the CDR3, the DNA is TGTGCCTGGAGTAGTAGCGGGGTATTCTCTCAGCCCCAGCATTTT. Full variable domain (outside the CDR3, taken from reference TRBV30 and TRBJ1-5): SQTIHQWPATLVQPVGSPLSLECTVEGTSNPNLYWYRQAAGRGLQLLFYSVGIGQISSEVPQNLSASRPQDRQFILSSKKLLLSDSGFYLCAWSSSGVFSQPQHFGDGTRLSIL.

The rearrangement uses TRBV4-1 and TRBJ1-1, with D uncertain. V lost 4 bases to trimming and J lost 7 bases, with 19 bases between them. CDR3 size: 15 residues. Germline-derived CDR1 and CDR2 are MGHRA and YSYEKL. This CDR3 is CASSRGEQRPGEAFF. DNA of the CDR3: TGCGCCAGCAGCCGCGGTGAACAGCGCCCGGGTGAAGCTTTCTTT.

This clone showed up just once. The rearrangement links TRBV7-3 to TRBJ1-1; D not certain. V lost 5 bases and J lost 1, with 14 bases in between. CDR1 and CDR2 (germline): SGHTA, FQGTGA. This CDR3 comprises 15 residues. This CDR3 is CASSPGPPGNTEAFF. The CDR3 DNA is TGTGCCAGCAGCCCGGGTCCGCCCGGGAACACTGAAGCTTTCTTT.

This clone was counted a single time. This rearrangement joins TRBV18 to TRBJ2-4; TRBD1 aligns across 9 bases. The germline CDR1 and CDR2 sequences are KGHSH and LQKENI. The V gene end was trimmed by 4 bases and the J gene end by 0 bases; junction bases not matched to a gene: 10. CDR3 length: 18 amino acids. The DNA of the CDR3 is TGTGCCAGCTCACTAGAGGGACAGGGTATTCTAGCCAAAAACATTCAGTACTTC. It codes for CASSLEGQGILAKNIQYF.

CDR3 in amino acids: CASSPRTGGGYEQYF. The CDR3 nucleotides are TGCGCCAGCAGCCCTCGGACAGGGGGAGGCTACGAGCAGTACTTC. The chain carries TRBV5-1 and TRBJ2-7; 10 nucleotides match TRBD1. V gave up 4 bases and J gave up 3 bases; unmatched junction bases: 7. CDR1 SGHRS and CDR2 YFSETQ come from the germline V gene. CDR3 length equals 15 residues.

For the CDR3, the DNA is TGTGCCAGCAGTGAAGTGAGCGAGGAGGCGCCCCAGCATTTT. Protein product: CASSEVSEEAPQHF. The V gene is TRBV2, the J gene TRBJ1-5; no clear D. The CDR3 sequence is 14 residues long. The germline V gene encodes CDR1 SNHLY and CDR2 FYNNEI. The V end lost 1 base, the J end lost 9 bases, and 13 bases lay between the germline ends.

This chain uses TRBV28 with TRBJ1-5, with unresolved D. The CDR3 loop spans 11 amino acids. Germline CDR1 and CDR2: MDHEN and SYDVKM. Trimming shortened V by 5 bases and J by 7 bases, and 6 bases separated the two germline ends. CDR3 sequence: CASSEGQPQHF. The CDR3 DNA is TGTGCCAGCAGTGAAGGGCAGCCCCAGCATTTT.

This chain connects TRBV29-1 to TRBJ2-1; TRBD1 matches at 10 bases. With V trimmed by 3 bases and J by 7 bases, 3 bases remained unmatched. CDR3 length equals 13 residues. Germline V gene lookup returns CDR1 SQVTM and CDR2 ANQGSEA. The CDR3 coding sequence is TGCAGCGTTGACAGGGACAGGGGTAATGAGCAGTTCTTC. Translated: CSVDRDRGNEQFF.

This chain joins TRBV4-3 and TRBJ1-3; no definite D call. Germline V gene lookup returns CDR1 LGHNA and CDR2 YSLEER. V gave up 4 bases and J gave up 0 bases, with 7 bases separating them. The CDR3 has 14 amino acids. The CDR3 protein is CASSRGNSGNTIYF. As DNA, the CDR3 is TGCGCCAGCAGCCGCGGCAACTCTGGAAACACCATATATTTT.

The CDR3 DNA follows: TGTGCCAGCAGCAAAGTAGGGGCGACAGGAAACTACGAGCAGTACTTC. This translates into CASSKVGATGNYEQYF. V and J are TRBV21-1 and TRBJ2-7; TRBD1 is the table's D call, not checked against the DNA. TRBV21-1 is a pseudogene. CDR3 size: 16 residues.

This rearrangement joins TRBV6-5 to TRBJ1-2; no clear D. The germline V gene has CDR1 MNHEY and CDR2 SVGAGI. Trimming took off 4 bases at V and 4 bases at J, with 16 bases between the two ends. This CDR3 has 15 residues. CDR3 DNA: TGTGCCAGCAGTTCCGGCAGGAGCTCCCTCTATGGCTACACCTTC. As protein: CASSSGRSSLYGYTF.

This CDR3 reads CASSTDRGLVGELFF. DNA of the CDR3: TGCGCCAGCAGCACCGACAGGGGGCTGGTCGGGGAGCTGTTTTTT. The chain links TRBV10-1 to TRBJ2-2, with 10 bases aligning to TRBD1. The CDR3 sequence is 15 residues long. Germline trimming cut 6 bases from V and 7 bases from J; bases unmatched to any gene: 8. Germline-derived CDR1 and CDR2 are WNHNN and SYGVQD (reference sequence).

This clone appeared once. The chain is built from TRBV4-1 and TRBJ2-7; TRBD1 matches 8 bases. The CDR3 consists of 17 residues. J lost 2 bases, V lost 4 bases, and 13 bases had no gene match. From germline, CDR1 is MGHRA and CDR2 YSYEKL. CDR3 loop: CASSRIAQGAVTYEQYF. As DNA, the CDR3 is TGCGCCAGCAGCCGAATCGCTCAGGGGGCCGTTACCTACGAGCAGTACTTC.

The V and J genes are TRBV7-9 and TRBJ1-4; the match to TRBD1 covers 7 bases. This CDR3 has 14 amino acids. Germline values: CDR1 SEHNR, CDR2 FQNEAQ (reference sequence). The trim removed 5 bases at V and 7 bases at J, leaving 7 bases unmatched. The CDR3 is CASSPDRVFEKLFF. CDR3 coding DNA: TGTGCCAGCAGCCCCGACAGGGTCTTTGAAAAACTGTTTTTT.